This T cell receptor (beta chain) is from a study of blood T cell repertoires in COVID-19. Here immunoSEQ multiplex PCR was the method, and the copy in TCRdb shows in-frame clones only, minus some. The table has tens of thousands of clones, 70% to 90% seen once. Unmatched junction bases numbered 11, after V lost 3 bases and J lost 4 bases. This CDR3 comprises 16 residues. Germline lookup yields CDR1 SGHTS and CDR2 YDEGEE. The genes are TRBV5-8 and TRBJ2-5; TRBD2 matches 8 bases. The origin of this receptor is a man aged 55 to 70 with COVID-19, enrolled during active disease. The sample was peripheral blood. CDR3 sequence reads: CASSYRGRTGTETQYF. CDR3 bases: TGTGCCAGCAGCTACCGCGGGAGGACGGGGACAGAGACCCAGTACTTC.